This note documents a single T cell receptor (beta chain) sequence. Its specificity is not known. The data were taken from a study of T cells in narcolepsy. CDR1 and CDR2 (germline): MNHEY, SVGAGI. The CDR3 loop spans 15 amino acids. The germline V and J ends were trimmed by 7 bases and 2 bases, with 17 bases remaining between them. Libraries were prepared by immunoSEQ multiplex PCR; TCRdb keeps only in-frame clonotypes and omits some of them. There are 30,000 or so clones in the sample; roughly 82% occur only once, and more than 0.9% lies in the top ten. Broader study findings: Some memory CD4+ repertoires had no autoreactive clone sequences. Reportedly, autoreactive clonotypes were serially detected in patients' blood but not controls'.

Sequencing was performed on CD45RA- memory CD4+ T cells from PBMCs. This sequence joins TRBV6-5 and TRBJ1-1; D is unresolved. This clonotype originated in a human donor with narcolepsy. CDR3 nucleotide sequence: TGTGCCAGCATGCCGATTTTGGGCCTTAACACTGAAGCTTTCTTT. This translates into CASMPILGLNTEAFF.